This paragraph covers one TCR beta chain sequence. The record originates from a study of T cell repertoires in cytomegalovirus infection. Study background: Public TCR beta signatures were indicative of both CMV infection and a matching HLA type.

TCRdb independently ran MiXCR on the reads; one entry per CDR3 protein. The table records 150,000 to 200,000 distinct CDR3 sequences, roughly 19% of them present only once. The sequenced sample was PBMCs. This receptor was obtained from a human donor in good health (CMV status not recorded). Some clones in this sample may be carry-over from other donors' samples.

The CDR3 spells CASSIVLRETQYF. The DNA for the CDR3 is TGTGCCAGTAGTATAGTTCTTCGGGAGACCCAGTACTTC. The chain recombines TRBV19 with TRBJ2-5; D gene uncertain. The CDR3 consists of 13 residues. Germline assignment: CDR1 LNHDA and CDR2 SQIVND (reference sequence). Trimming left V 1 base short and J 5 bases short, with 8 bases between.